This T cell receptor (beta chain) was observed in a study of T cells expressing NK-cell markers. Study-level information: Source material for TCR beta repertoires consisted of sorted CD3+CD56+NKG2C+, CD3+CD56+NKG2C- and CD3+CD56-NKG2C+ T cells.

General study points: CD8+ T cells in 5 or 6 donors included dominant NKG2C+ clonotypes at roughly 1.0-8%.

Following a re-call of the 5' RACE reads, TCRdb has one entry per CDR3 protein and lacks DNA. Its clone listing holds about 460,000 distinct CDR3 sequences. Germline CDR1 DFQATT, CDR2 SNEGSKA (reference sequence). The CDR3 extends over 11 amino acids. As concerns this clonotype: As yet, its antigen is unknown.

Sequencing was performed on blood T cells: a sorted CD56 or NKG2C T cell subset, CD4+ or CD8+ T cells, or bulk PBMC T cells (not recorded which). The TCR originated in a woman aged 45-65 years in good health. The chain employs TRBV20-1 and TRBJ1-1; TCRdb picks TRBD1, but there is no DNA to check that call. The CDR3 spells CSARGGPEAFF.